Sequencing of this T cell receptor beta chain was carried out in a study of T cell repertoires in cytomegalovirus infection. Study-wide findings and caveats: HLA-C-restricted CMV clonotypes gave the most frequent clonotype in two of eight donors.

This clonotype was counted between two and nine times. Its antigen is unknown. The CDR3 is 13 residues long. Germline V gene data show CDR1 as MNHEY and CDR2 as SVGAGI. Deletions cut 6 bases from V and 0 bases from J, with 9 bases between. TCRdb reanalysed the reads using MiXCR and keeps one entry per CDR3 protein. The table lists fewer than 300,000 distinct CDR3 sequences, around 25% of them singletons, with approximately 15% in the top ten. The receptor was isolated from a human donor in good health (CMV status not recorded). Some clones in this sample may be carry-over from other donors' samples. Sequenced sample: PBMCs. The chain employs TRBV6-5 and TRBJ2-7, with D possibly TRBD2 on 5 matching bases. CDR3 sequence (DNA): TGTGCCAGCAGATTCGGACTCTCCTACGAGCAGTACTTC. Translated, it gives CASRFGLSYEQYF.